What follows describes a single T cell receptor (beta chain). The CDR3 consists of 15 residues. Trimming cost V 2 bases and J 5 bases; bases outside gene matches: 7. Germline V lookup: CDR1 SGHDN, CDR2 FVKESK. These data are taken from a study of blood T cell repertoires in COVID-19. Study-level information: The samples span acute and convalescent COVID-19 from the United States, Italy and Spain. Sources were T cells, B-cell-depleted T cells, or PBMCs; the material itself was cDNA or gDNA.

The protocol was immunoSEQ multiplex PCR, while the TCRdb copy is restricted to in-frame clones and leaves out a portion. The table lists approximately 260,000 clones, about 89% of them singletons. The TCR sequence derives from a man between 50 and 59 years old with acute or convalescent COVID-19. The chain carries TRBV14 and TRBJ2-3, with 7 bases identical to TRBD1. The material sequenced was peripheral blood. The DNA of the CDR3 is TGTGCCAGCAGCCAATCCACAGGGGTAGGAGATACGCAGTATTTT. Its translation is CASSQSTGVGDTQYF.